A single sample is the source of the 29 T cell receptor beta chains below, sequenced in a study of cytomegalovirus exposure and HLA in healthy donors. Amplification used 60 Vbeta primers and 13 Jbeta primers. The table came from immunoSEQ multiplex PCR; TCRdb's copy has only in-frame clones and leaves some out. The sample lists approximately 83,000 clones, approximately 80% occurring once. The sample was PBMCs. These receptors were collected from a man aged 18 to 29 in good health and CMV-seronegative.

The V gene is TRBV19, the J gene TRBJ2-2; 11 bases match TRBD2. Germline loops: CDR1 LNHDA, CDR2 SQIVND (reference sequence). The CDR3 has 18 residues. V lost 0 bases to trimming and J lost 6 bases; unmatched junction nucleotides: 9. CDR3 DNA: TGTGCCAGTAGTATAGATTATGGGCTAGCGGGGGGTTCCGGGGAGCTGTTTTTT. Translation gives CASSIDYGLAGGSGELFF. The variable domain in full, with the rest retrieved from reference TRBV19 and TRBJ2-2, is DGGITQSPKYLFRKEGQNVTLSCEQNLNHDAMYWYRQDPGQGLRLIYYSQIVNDFQKGDIAEGYSVSREKKESFPLTVTSAQKNPTAFYLCASSIDYGLAGGSGELFFGEGSRLTVL.

This clone came up once. The rearrangement links TRBV7-6 to TRBJ2-7, with TRBD1 matching over 9 bases. Germline CDR1 is SGHVS and CDR2 is FNYEAQ. V dropped 5 bases and J dropped 2; count of bases not matched to a gene: 10. This CDR3 has 16 residues. CDR3 sequence: CASSNTGGDLTYEQYF. The CDR3 region has the DNA TGTGCCAGCAGCAACACAGGGGGCGATCTTACCTACGAGCAGTACTTC.

The rearrangement joins TRBV9 to TRBJ2-3; 10 bases line up with TRBD2. There are 18 residues in the CDR3. With V trimmed by 0 bases and J by 6 bases, 13 bases remained unmatched. Germline V gene data show CDR1 as SGDLS and CDR2 as YYNGEE. Here the CDR3 reads CASSVGRAGGPVEDTQYF. Written as DNA, the CDR3 is TGTGCCAGCAGCGTAGGGCGAGCGGGGGGGCCAGTTGAGGATACGCAGTATTTT.

A few counts support this clone. This chain connects TRBV5-4 to TRBJ2-1; TRBD2 matches at 8 bases. The CDR3 length is 15 residues. V was clipped by 4 bases and J by 9 bases; unmatched bases: 12. The germline V gene encodes CDR1 SGHNT and CDR2 YYREEE (reference sequence). CDR3 region: CASSPGGGLDGEQFF. DNA for the CDR3: TGTGCCAGCAGCCCCGGGGGGGGATTAGATGGTGAGCAGTTCTTC.

V and J are TRBV28 and TRBJ2-7; D is perhaps TRBD1 (5 bases). The CDR3 is 12 amino acids. Trimming shortened V by 11 bases and J by 4 bases, and 15 bases separated the two germline ends. Germline V gene lookup returns CDR1 MDHEN and CDR2 SYDVKM. Here the CDR3 reads CAATGSDYEQYF. The CDR3 DNA follows: TGTGCCGCCACAGGTTCAGATTACGAGCAGTACTTC.

The chain recombines TRBV6-5 with TRBJ2-7, with TRBD1 matching 7 bases. V gave up 5 bases and J gave up 6 bases; unmatched junction bases: 7. Germline CDR1 MNHEY, CDR2 SVGAGI. This CDR3 has 13 amino acids. CDR3 sequence: CASSPIDRVEQYF. The CDR3 coding sequence is TGTGCCAGCAGTCCAATCGACAGGGTCGAGCAGTACTTC.

This clone turned up a few times. The chain employs TRBV7-6 and TRBJ1-6; 8 bases align to TRBD1. With 4 bases clipped from V and 6 bases from J, the junction kept 2 bases outside the gene matches. This CDR3 contains 14 residues. Germline V CDR1 and CDR2: SGHVS, FNYEAQ. In DNA form, the CDR3 reads TGTGCCAGCAGCTCCGACAGGGGTAATTCACCCCTCCACTTT. Its protein product is CASSSDRGNSPLHF.

In regard to this clone: An end of the junction does not agree with germline; a read error may underlie this. The V and J genes are TRBV7-9 and TRBJ1-2, with TRBD1 as a possible D gene (5 bases). Germline values: CDR1 SEHNR, CDR2 FQNEAQ (reference sequence). The CDR3 has 12 amino acids. The chain's CDR3 is CSSSRDSYGYTF. CDR3 sequence (DNA): TGTTCCAGCAGTCGTGACAGCTATGGCTACACCTTC.

V usage is TRBV11-2 and J usage is TRBJ2-3; D ambiguous. The ends were cut back, 5 bases at V and 4 bases at J, with 19 bases in the middle. The CDR3 consists of 16 residues. Germline CDR1 is SGHAT and CDR2 is FQNNGV. Here the CDR3 reads CASSALVWNSSDTQYF. The CDR3 nucleotides read TGTGCCAGCAGCGCACTGGTGTGGAATAGCTCAGATACGCAGTATTTT.

The J gene is TRBJ1-1, the V gene TRBV11-2; D is possibly TRBD1 (6 bases). The CDR3 has 13 amino acids. V dropped 5 bases and J dropped 7 bases, with 14 bases sitting between them. Germline CDR1 reads SGHAT; CDR2 reads FQNNGV. CDR3 sequence: CASSPGGAGEAFF. CDR3 sequence (DNA): TGTGCCAGCAGCCCCGGGGGGGCGGGTGAAGCTTTCTTT. Combining the CDR3 with reference TRBV11-2 and TRBJ1-1 gives the whole variable domain EAGVAQSPRYKIIEKRQSVAFWCNPISGHATLYWYQQILGQGPKLLIQFQNNGVVDDSQLPKDRFSAERLKGVDSTLKIQPAKLEDSAVYLCASSPGGAGEAFFGQGTRLTVV.

The V call is TRBV18, the J call TRBJ1-2, with 7 positions matching TRBD1. Germline loops: CDR1 KGHSH, CDR2 LQKENI. CDR3 size: 14 residues. Losses at the gene ends were 4 bases for V and 8 bases for J; bases not matched to a gene: 10. The CDR3 DNA is TGTGCCAGCTCACTCGAACAGGGGACGAGCGGCTACACCTTC. This encodes CASSLEQGTSGYTF.

The chain links TRBV6-5 to TRBJ1-2; TRBD1 might be the D (6 bases). V lost 6 bases and J lost 4, with 12 bases in between. This CDR3 contains 13 residues. Germline CDR1 MNHEY, CDR2 SVGAGI. For the CDR3, the DNA is TGTGCCAGCAGATTACAAGGGGGCTATGGCTACACCTTC. Translated, it gives CASRLQGGYGYTF.

The chain links TRBV11-2 to TRBJ2-5, with D maybe TRBD2 (6 bases). Trimming removed 5 bases from V and 9 bases from J, with 16 bases in between. In germline, CDR1 is SGHAT, CDR2 FQNNGV. CDR3 length: 13 amino acids. In DNA, the CDR3 is TGTGCCAGCAGCCCCGGGACTGAAAGGGCCCAGTACTTC. It is translated as CASSPGTERAQYF.

V usage is TRBV5-6 and J usage is TRBJ1-1; D unclear. The germline CDR1 and CDR2 sequences are SGHDT and YYEEEE. The germline V and J ends were trimmed by 4 bases and 0 bases, with 10 bases remaining between them. CDR3 length equals 14 residues. This chain's CDR3 is CASSPGQMNTEAFF. The CDR3 DNA follows: TGTGCCAGCAGCCCGGGTCAGATGAACACTGAAGCTTTCTTT.

This clone was seen more than once but under ten times. The chain is built from TRBV6-1 and TRBJ2-7; 7 nucleotides match TRBD1. This CDR3 comprises 14 residues. The ends lost 4 bases at V and 5 bases at J; junction bases unmatched: 8. Germline V gene sequence: CDR1 MNHNS, CDR2 SASEGT. CDR3 DNA sequence: TGTGCCAGCAGTGTGGGGCAGGGGGTAAACGAGCAGTACTTC. As protein: CASSVGQGVNEQYF.

Note on this clone: Germline is not matched at one junction end, which may reflect a read error. The rearrangement joins TRBV6-1 to TRBJ2-1; D possibly corresponds to TRBD1 (6 bases). The CDR3 totals 15 residues. Germline CDR1 and CDR2: MNHNS and SASEGT. CDR3 region: CASGEDRSSYNEQFF. CDR3 nucleotide sequence: TGTGCCAGCGGTGAAGACAGGAGCTCCTACAATGAGCAGTTCTTC.

The V and J genes are TRBV4-1 and TRBJ2-1; tentatively, D is TRBD1 (6 bases). CDR3 length: 12 residues. V lost 2 bases and J lost 7, with 6 bases in between. From germline, CDR1 is MGHRA and CDR2 YSYEKL. The CDR3 DNA reads TGCGCCAGCAGCCAAACAGGGAATGAGCAGTTCTTC. It encodes CASSQTGNEQFF.

This chain joins TRBV6-6 and TRBJ2-5, with 9 bases lining up with TRBD1. There are 14 residues in the CDR3. The germline CDR1 and CDR2 sequences are MNHNY and SVGAGI (reference sequence). V trimming: 7 bases; J trimming: 5 bases; junction bases outside the gene matches: 8. The CDR3 loop reads CASTRGQGSETQYF. DNA of the CDR3: TGTGCCAGCACCCGGGGACAGGGTTCCGAGACCCAGTACTTC.

This rearrangement joins TRBV4-2 to TRBJ2-2; 7 positions agree with TRBD1. The germline V gene encodes CDR1 LGHNA and CDR2 YNFKEQ. This CDR3 is built from 16 residues. V shed 0 bases, J shed 5 bases, and the junction held 6 bases outside the gene matches. The DNA of the CDR3 is TGTGCCAGCAGCCAAGATAGGACAGGCGGAACCGGGGAGCTGTTTTTT. As protein: CASSQDRTGGTGELFF.

The gene calls are TRBV10-1 and TRBJ2-5; 8 nucleotides match TRBD2. The J call may be faulty, since TRBJ2-7 better matches the DNA end. The CDR3 consists of 15 residues. CDR1 WNHNN and CDR2 SYGVQD come from the germline V gene (reference sequence). As DNA, the CDR3 is TGCGCCAGCAGTGAGTCTGGCGGGGGGCCCTACGAGCAGTACTTC. Its translation is CASSESGGGPYEQYF.

The chain recombines TRBV30 with TRBJ2-5, with 7 bases that match TRBD2. The DNA end favors TRBJ2-7, so the J call may be wrong. Germline values: CDR1 GTSNPN, CDR2 SVGIG (reference sequence). This CDR3 has 14 amino acids. The CDR3 protein is CAWSNGGTSYEQYF. The CDR3, as DNA: TGTGCCTGGAGTAACGGGGGGACCAGCTACGAGCAGTACTTC.

This sequence joins TRBV9 and TRBJ2-5; 7 bases align to TRBD2. V shed 0 bases and J 5 bases; nucleotides not matched to a gene: 7. The CDR3 extends over 15 amino acids. Germline V lookup: CDR1 SGDLS, CDR2 YYNGEE. The CDR3 nucleotides are TGTGCCAGCAGCGTAGTAGGACTAGAAGGGGAGACCCAGTACTTC. This gives the protein CASSVVGLEGETQYF. The full variable domain, in which reference TRBV9 and TRBJ2-5 provide the parts outside the CDR3, is DSGVTQTPKHLITATGQRVTLRCSPRSGDLSVYWYQQSLDQGLQFLIQYYNGEERAKGNILERFSAQQFPDLHSELNLSSLELGDSALYFCASSVVGLEGETQYFGPGTRLLVL.

This sequence joins TRBV5-1 and TRBJ2-5; 7 positions agree with TRBD1. Germline V lookup: CDR1 SGHRS, CDR2 YFSETQ. This CDR3 spans 15 amino acids. V lost 2 bases, J lost 5 bases, and 9 bases stayed unmatched. CDR3 sequence reads: CASSFLEGALETQYF. The CDR3 DNA is TGCGCCAGCAGCTTCTTAGAGGGGGCACTGGAGACCCAGTACTTC.

The chain couples TRBV7-3 to TRBJ1-1; D is unclear. The CDR3 covers 17 residues. In germline, CDR1 is SGHTA, CDR2 FQGTGA. With 5 bases removed from V and 1 base from J, the gap between germline ends came to 20 bases. This CDR3 reads CASSTPSTGLPNTEAFF. The DNA of the CDR3 is TGTGCCAGCAGCACCCCCTCGACCGGACTGCCGAACACTGAAGCTTTCTTT.

The chain carries TRBV4-1 and TRBJ1-2; 9 positions agree with TRBD1. V was clipped by 1 base and J by 4 bases; unmatched bases: 4. Germline CDR1 and CDR2: MGHRA and YSYEKL. The CDR3 runs to 15 residues. CDR3: CASSQGQGDLYGYTF. The CDR3 region has the DNA TGCGCCAGCAGCCAAGGACAGGGGGACCTCTATGGCTACACCTTC.

This clone was detected only a few times. The chain employs TRBV19 and TRBJ1-4, with D hard to call. The CDR3 loop spans 13 amino acids. Trimming took off 8 bases at V and 7 bases at J, with 14 bases between the two ends. The germline CDR1 and CDR2 sequences are LNHDA and SQIVND (reference sequence). The CDR3 spells CASEGVTGEKLFF. The CDR3 DNA is TGTGCCAGTGAGGGCGTCACGGGTGAAAAACTGTTTTTT.

V usage is TRBV2 and J usage is TRBJ2-7; 11 bases line up with TRBD2. There are 14 residues in the CDR3. V shed 6 bases, J shed 5 bases, and the junction held 6 bases outside the gene matches. Per the germline V gene, CDR1 is SNHLY and CDR2 is FYNNEI. The CDR3: CASRRLAGRNEQYF. The CDR3, as DNA: TGTGCCAGCAGGAGACTAGCGGGGAGGAACGAGCAGTACTTC.

The chain links TRBV2 to TRBJ2-5; no clear D. CDR3 length: 15 residues. The V end was cut by 0 bases, the J end by 2 bases, with 10 bases between. Germline CDR1 SNHLY, CDR2 FYNNEI. In nucleotides, the CDR3 is TGTGCCAGCAGTGAAGCGATCGCAGGTCAAGAGACCCAGTACTTC. It translates to CASSEAIAGQETQYF.

The V gene is TRBV5-1, the J gene TRBJ2-3, with 8 bases fitting TRBD2. The CDR3 extends over 15 amino acids. The J segment lost 3 bases and the V segment lost 6 bases, leaving 9 bases of the junction unmatched. Germline V gene data show CDR1 as SGHRS and CDR2 as YFSETQ. The CDR3 here is CASTSSGDLTDTQYF. The CDR3, as DNA: TGCGCCAGCACCAGTAGCGGGGACCTTACAGATACGCAGTATTTT.